The table lists the clone carrying this TCR beta chain with a few counts. V gave up 0 bases and J gave up 4 bases, with 5 bases separating them. Germline V gene data show CDR1 as LGHNA and CDR2 as YSLEER. This CDR3 has 13 residues. This record belongs to a study of response to subunit inactivated influenza vaccine. One entry per CDR3 protein, called by TCRdb with MiXCR from the RT-PCR reads. The sample has 150,000 to 200,000 distinct CDR3 sequences, approximately 12% seen once. In addition, the sample was reused for a study of T cells expressing NK-cell markers. As that study records: The authors made TCR beta cDNA libraries by 5'RACE template switching. This switching added a universal primer site and UMIs. These clonotypes, the leaders elsewhere, also led the CD3+CD56-NKG2C+ fraction in several donors.

Sequenced here: CD8+ T cells sorted from PBMCs, sampled approximately 13 days after vaccination. This clonotype was sampled from a man between 50 and 59 years old who received an inactivated influenza vaccine. The chain employs TRBV4-3 and TRBJ2-3; no definite D call. The CDR3 DNA reads as TGCGCCAGCAGCCAAGATTCCCCAGATACGCAGTATTTT. Translated: CASSQDSPDTQYF.